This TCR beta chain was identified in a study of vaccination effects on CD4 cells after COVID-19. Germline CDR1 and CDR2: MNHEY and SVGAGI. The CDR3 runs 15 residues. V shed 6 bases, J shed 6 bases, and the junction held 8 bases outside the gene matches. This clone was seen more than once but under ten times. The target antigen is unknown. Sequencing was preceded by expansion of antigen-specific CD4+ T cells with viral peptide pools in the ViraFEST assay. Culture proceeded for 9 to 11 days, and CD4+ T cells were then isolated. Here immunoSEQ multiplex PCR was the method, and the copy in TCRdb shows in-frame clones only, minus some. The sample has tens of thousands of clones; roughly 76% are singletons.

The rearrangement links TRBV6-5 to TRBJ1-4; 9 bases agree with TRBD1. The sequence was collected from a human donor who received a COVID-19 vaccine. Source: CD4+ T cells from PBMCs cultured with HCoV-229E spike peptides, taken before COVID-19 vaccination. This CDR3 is CASSSSGTGYEKLFF. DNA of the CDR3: TGTGCCAGCAGCTCTTCCGGGACAGGGTATGAAAAACTGTTTTTT.